These T cell receptor beta chains were read from a single sample in a study of T cell repertoires in cytomegalovirus infection. No antigen has been identified for these receptors. TCRdb analysed the reads with MiXCR anew, one entry per CDR3 protein. The repertoire holds 700,000 to 850,000 distinct CDR3 sequences, with approximately 32% as singletons. Here the sequenced sample was cultured CD8+ T cells from PBMCs, taken from culture after CMV antigen stimulation. All receptors derive from a human donor in good health (CMV status not recorded). Some clones in this sample may be carry-over from other donors' samples. CDR3s include the opening cysteine and the closing phenylalanine or tryptophan. A D gene is named only where the DNA matches it firmly.

d_call j_call v_call cdr3_aa
TRBD1 TRBJ1-1 TRBV12-3/TRBV12-4 CASSPGQGPGTEAFF
. TRBJ2-1 TRBV6-5 CASSYYEGAYNEQFF
. TRBJ1-3 TRBV7-9 CASSLKGAVGDTIYF
. TRBJ1-6 TRBV12-5 CASAWDLDPSDALHF
TRBD1 TRBJ1-1 TRBV2 CASKLGQGVTEAFF
. TRBJ1-1 TRBV6-5 CASSYSALDTEAFF
TRBD1 TRBJ1-6 TRBV11-2 CTSSPTGFQGSYNSPLHF
TRBD1 TRBJ1-1 TRBV6-2/TRBV6-3 CASSPTGAYRWTEAFF
TRBD1 TRBJ2-1 TRBV24-1 CATSDLRPRDRAVGEQFF
TRBD2 TRBJ2-7 TRBV7-6 CASSLCVRRGGVDEQYF
. TRBJ2-7 TRBV12-3/TRBV12-4 CASSLNLSDEQYF
. TRBJ1-1 TRBV20-1 CSAFAGGAVRNTEAFF
. TRBJ2-2 TRBV29-1 CSVTTGFSGELFF
. TRBJ2-1 TRBV5-5 CASSGVVTYNEQFF
. TRBJ2-1 TRBV6-2/TRBV6-3 CASSYLPHEQFF
TRBD1 TRBJ1-2 TRBV29-1 CSVEEGQGNYGYTF
. TRBJ2-1 TRBV2 CASSGQGKFF
. TRBJ1-1 TRBV9 CASGGRVSNTEAFF
. TRBJ2-2 TRBV6-1 CASSDEDTGELFF
TRBD1 TRBJ2-5 TRBV5-5 CASSLGQGREETQYF
TRBD1 TRBJ2-3 TRBV12-3/TRBV12-4 CASSPGDRPREQYF
. TRBJ2-7 TRBV19 CASSIGQTHYYEQYF
. TRBJ1-4 TRBV7-6 CASSFGQTDGGLFF
. TRBJ1-5 TRBV5-6 CASSLNAGWKPQHF
TRBD1 TRBJ1-4 TRBV6-1 CASSYRGANEKLFF
. TRBJ1-1 TRBV5-1 CASSGGVGDTEAFF
. TRBJ1-1 TRBV9 CASSPSGGLVTEAFF
TRBD2 TRBJ2-3 TRBV6-1 CASSFSGWYTDTQYF
. TRBJ1-6 TRBV7-6 CASSQDSLNSPLHF
. TRBJ1-1 TRBV7-6 CASSSPEHTEAFF
. TRBJ1-1 TRBV6-1 CASSDTVYTEAFF
TRBD1 TRBJ2-5 TRBV10-1 CASSDSGTGGETQYF
. TRBJ1-1 TRBV14 CASSQVSVREAFF
. TRBJ2-2 TRBV20-1 CSARDLAGFTNSGELFF
TRBD1 TRBJ2-6 TRBV7-8 CASSLIFGQGALGANVLTF
. TRBJ2-5 TRBV24-1 CATSEPGRGETQYF
TRBD2 TRBJ2-7 TRBV7-2 CASSLASSGDLYEQYF
. TRBJ1-2 TRBV27 CASSPWGRDRSYTF
. TRBJ2-3 TRBV6-1 CASRFFSGTPVDTQYF
. TRBJ2-1 TRBV11-3 CASSSRDGTTYNEQFF
. TRBJ1-1 TRBV27 CASSFGKLNTEAFF
TRBD1 TRBJ2-5 TRBV11-2 CASTSRGHLQETQYF
. TRBJ2-7 TRBV19 CASSIHGSGHRYEQYF
TRBD1 TRBJ2-2 TRBV5-1 CASSLVRRRDSLSGELFF
TRBD1 TRBJ1-2 TRBV4-2 CASSHEGGGNGYTF